The clone carrying this T cell receptor (beta chain) was counted at least ten times. Its specificity is unknown. The CDR3 sequence is 16 residues long. CDR1 and CDR2 (germline): MNHEY, SVGAGI. After removal of 2 bases from V and 7 bases from J, the junction contained 13 bases not matched to a gene. MiXCR was run by TCRdb on the reads, yielding one entry per CDR3 protein. The repertoire holds about 360,000 distinct CDR3 sequences, 15% to 20% seen once, with roughly 8.7% in the top ten. This sample is part of a study of T cell repertoires in cytomegalovirus infection. Study-wide context: The public TCR beta signatures pointed to both CMV infection and matching HLA type. Study outcomes and limitations: Within the response measured ex vivo, HLA-C-restricted CMV-specific TCR beta clonotypes were dominant. Totalled public TCR beta family frequency picked out people who carried CMV plus the relevant HLA.

The chain uses TRBV6-5 and TRBJ2-5; 7 bases map to TRBD2. The sample was PBMCs. The TCR comes from a human donor in good health (CMV status not recorded). Some clones in this sample may be carry-over from other donors' samples. The CDR3 protein is CASSYIPGLKSGTQYF. Here the CDR3 DNA reads TGTGCCAGCAGTTACATACCGGGACTAAAGAGTGGGACCCAGTACTTC.